This T cell receptor (beta chain) was retrieved from a study of T cell repertoires in cytomegalovirus infection. Study-wide background: Selection of CMV epitopes for the study included recently identified HLA-C-restricted and well-studied HLA-B-restricted ones. A matching HLA type, together with CMV infection, was signaled by public TCR beta signatures.

Study-wide points: The ex vivo response showed dominance by HLA-C-restricted CMV-specific TCR beta clonotypes. Frequencies of public TCR beta families were cumulated, and this identified carriers of CMV plus the relevant HLA.

The CDR3 is made up of 17 amino acids. The germline gives CDR1 LGHNA, CDR2 YNFKEQ. Trimming removed 3 bases at V and 4 bases at J, with 18 bases between. TCRdb ran MiXCR on the reads and lists one entry per CDR3 protein. The sample consists of about 920,000 distinct CDR3 sequences, around 29% of them appearing once. In the case of this clonotype: Its antigen is still unknown.

The specimen was cultured CD8+ T cells from PBMCs, collected from culture after CMV antigen stimulation. The chain has TRBV4-2 and TRBJ2-2; weak D call: TRBD2 (6 bases). The sequence came from a human donor in good health (CMV status not recorded). Some clones in this sample may be carry-over from other donors' samples. The CDR3 DNA sequence: TGTGCCAGCAGCCACGCCGGGACCCTGGGGGGCACCGGGGAGCTGTTTTTT. This translates into CASSHAGTLGGTGELFF.